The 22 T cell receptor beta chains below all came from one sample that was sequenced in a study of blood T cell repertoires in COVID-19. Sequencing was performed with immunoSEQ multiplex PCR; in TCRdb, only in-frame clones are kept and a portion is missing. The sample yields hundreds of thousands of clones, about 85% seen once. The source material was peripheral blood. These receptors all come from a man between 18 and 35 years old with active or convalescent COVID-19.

CDR3 region: CASSETGGHEKLFF. The CDR3, as DNA: TGTGCCAGCAGCGAAACAGGGGGCCATGAAAAACTGTTTTTT. V is TRBV9 and J is TRBJ1-4; 9 positions agree with TRBD1. The CDR3 is 14 residues long. The germline V gene encodes CDR1 SGDLS and CDR2 YYNGEE. J gave up 6 bases and V 3 bases, and 3 bases lay outside the gene matches.

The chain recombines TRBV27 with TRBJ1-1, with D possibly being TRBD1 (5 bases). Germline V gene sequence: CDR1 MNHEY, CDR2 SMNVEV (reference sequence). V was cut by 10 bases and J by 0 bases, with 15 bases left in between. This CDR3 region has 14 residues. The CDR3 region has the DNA TGTGCCACCAGAAAGACGGACATGAACACTGAAGCTTTCTTT. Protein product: CATRKTDMNTEAFF.

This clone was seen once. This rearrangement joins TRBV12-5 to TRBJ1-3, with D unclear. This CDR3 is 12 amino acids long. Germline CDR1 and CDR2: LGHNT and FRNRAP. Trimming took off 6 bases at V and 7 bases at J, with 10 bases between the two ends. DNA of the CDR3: TGTGCTAGTGGCTACTCAGCGAACACCATATATTTT. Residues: CASGYSANTIYF.

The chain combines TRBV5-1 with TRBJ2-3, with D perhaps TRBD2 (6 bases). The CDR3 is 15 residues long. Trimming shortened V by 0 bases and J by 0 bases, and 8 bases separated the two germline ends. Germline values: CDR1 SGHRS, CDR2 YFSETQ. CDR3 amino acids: CASSLESGSTDTQYF. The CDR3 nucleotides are TGCGCCAGCAGCTTGGAAAGCGGGAGCACAGATACGCAGTATTTT.

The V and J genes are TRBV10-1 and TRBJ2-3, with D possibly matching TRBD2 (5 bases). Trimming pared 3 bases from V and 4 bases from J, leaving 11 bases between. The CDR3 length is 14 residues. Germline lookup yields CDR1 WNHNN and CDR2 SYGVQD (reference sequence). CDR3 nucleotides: TGCGCCAGCAGTGACCTACTAGATGCAGATACGCAGTATTTT. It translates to CASSDLLDADTQYF.

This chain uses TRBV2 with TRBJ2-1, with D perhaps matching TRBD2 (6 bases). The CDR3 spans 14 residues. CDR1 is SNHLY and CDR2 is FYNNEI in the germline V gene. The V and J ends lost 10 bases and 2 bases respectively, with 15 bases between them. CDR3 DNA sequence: TGTGCCAACTTACGGGGGATCGCCTACAATGAGCAGTTCTTC. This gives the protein CANLRGIAYNEQFF.

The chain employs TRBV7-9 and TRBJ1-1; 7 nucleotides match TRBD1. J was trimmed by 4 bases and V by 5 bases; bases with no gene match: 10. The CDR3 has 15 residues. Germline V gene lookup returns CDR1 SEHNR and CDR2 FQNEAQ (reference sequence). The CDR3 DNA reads TGTGCCAGCAGCAGCAAATCTGCAGGGGGCACTGAAGCTTTCTTT. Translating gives CASSSKSAGGTEAFF.

The DNA of the CDR3 is TGTGCCAGCAGTGAATTAGGCGGCGAGACCCAGTACTTC. Translating it yields CASSELGGETQYF. This chain connects TRBV25-1 to TRBJ2-5; D unresolved. This CDR3 is 13 amino acids long. Trimming left V 1 base short and J 5 bases short, with 8 bases between. The germline gives CDR1 MGHDK, CDR2 SYGVNS.

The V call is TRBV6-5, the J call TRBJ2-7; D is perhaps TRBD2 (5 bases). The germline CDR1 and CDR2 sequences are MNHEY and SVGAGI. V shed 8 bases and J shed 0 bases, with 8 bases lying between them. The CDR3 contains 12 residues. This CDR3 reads CASGTSSYEQYF. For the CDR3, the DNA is TGTGCCAGCGGTACTAGCTCCTACGAGCAGTACTTC.

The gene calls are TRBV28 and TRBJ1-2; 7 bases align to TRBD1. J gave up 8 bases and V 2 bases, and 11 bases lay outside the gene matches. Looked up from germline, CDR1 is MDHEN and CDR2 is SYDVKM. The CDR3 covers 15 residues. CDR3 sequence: CASSLVRQGEKGYTF. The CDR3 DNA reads TGTGCCAGCAGTTTAGTACGACAGGGAGAGAAAGGCTACACCTTC.

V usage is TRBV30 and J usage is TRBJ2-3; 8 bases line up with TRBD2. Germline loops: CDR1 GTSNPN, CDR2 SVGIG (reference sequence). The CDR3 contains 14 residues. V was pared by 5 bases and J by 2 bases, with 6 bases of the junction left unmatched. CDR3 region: CAWVVAGNTDTQYF. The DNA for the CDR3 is TGTGCCTGGGTTGTAGCGGGGAACACAGATACGCAGTATTTT. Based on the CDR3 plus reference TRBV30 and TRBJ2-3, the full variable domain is SQTIHQWPATLVQPVGSPLSLECTVEGTSNPNLYWYRQAAGRGLQLLFYSVGIGQISSEVPQNLSASRPQDRQFILSSKKLLLSDSGFYLCAWVVAGNTDTQYFGPGTRLTVL.

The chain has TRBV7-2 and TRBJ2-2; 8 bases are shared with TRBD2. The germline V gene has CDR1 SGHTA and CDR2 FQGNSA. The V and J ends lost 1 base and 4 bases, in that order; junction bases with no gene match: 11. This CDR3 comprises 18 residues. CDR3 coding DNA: TGTGCCAGCAGCTTAGTTGTTTTAGCGGGAATCAGCACCGGGGAGCTGTTTTTT. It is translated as CASSLVVLAGISTGELFF.

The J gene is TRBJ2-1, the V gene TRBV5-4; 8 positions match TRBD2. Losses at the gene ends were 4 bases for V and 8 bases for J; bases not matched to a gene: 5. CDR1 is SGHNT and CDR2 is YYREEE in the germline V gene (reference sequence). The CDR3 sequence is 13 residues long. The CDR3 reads CASSPAGRDEQFF. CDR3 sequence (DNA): TGTGCCAGCAGCCCTGCCGGGAGGGATGAGCAGTTCTTC.

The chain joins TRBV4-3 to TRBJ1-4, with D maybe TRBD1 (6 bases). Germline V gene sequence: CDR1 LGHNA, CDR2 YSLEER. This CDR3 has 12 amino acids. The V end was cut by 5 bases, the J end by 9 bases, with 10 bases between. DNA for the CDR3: TGCGCCAGCAGCTACGACAGGAAAAAACTGTTTTTT. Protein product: CASSYDRKKLFF.

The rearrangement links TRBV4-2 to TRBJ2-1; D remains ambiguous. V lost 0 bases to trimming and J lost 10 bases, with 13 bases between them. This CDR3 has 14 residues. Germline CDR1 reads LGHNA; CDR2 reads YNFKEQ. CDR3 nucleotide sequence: TGTGCCAGCAGCCAAGATTTGATCCCCGGGGAGCAGTTCTTC. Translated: CASSQDLIPGEQFF.

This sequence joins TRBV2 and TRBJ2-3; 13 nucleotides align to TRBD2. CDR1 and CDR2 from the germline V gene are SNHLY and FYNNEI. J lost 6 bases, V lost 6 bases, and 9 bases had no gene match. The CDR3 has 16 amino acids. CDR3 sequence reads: CASRPTSGGPSDTQYF. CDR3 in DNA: TGTGCCAGCAGGCCGACTAGCGGGGGGCCCTCCGATACGCAGTATTTT.

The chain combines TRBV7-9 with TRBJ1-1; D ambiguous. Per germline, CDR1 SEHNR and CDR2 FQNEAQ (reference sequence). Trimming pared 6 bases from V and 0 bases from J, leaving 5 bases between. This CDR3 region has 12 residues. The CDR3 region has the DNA TGTGCCAGCAGGCGTATGAACACTGAAGCTTTCTTT. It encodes CASRRMNTEAFF.

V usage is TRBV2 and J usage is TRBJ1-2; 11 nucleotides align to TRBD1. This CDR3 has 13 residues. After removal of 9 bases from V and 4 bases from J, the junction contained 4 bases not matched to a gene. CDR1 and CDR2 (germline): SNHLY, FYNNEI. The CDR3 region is CASGQGAGYGYTF. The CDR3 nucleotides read TGTGCCAGTGGACAGGGGGCGGGCTATGGCTACACCTTC.

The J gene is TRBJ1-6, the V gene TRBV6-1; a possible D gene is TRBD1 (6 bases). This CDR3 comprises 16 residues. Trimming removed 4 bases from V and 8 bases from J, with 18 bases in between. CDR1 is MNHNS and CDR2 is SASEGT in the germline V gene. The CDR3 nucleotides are TGTGCCAGCAGTGGACCACAGGGAGTCACTGATTCACCCCTCCACTTT. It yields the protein CASSGPQGVTDSPLHF.

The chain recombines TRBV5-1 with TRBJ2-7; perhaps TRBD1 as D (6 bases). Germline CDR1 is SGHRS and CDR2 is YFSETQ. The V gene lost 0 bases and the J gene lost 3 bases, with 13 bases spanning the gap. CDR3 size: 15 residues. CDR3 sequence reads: CASSLAPGHYYEQYF. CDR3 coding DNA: TGCGCCAGCAGCTTGGCTCCGGGACACTACTACGAGCAGTACTTC.

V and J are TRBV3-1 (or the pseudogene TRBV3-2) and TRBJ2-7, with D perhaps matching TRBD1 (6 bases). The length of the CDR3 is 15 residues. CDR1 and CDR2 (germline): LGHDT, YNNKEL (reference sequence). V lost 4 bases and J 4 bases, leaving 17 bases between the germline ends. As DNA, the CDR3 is TGTGCCAGCAGCCGACAGGCGGTAGTGGGATACGAGCAGTACTTC. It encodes CASSRQAVVGYEQYF.

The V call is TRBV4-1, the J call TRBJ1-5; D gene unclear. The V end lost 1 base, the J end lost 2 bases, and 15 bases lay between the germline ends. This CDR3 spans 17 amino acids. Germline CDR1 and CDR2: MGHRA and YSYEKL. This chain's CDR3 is CASSQVIRGTGNQPQHF. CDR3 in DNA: TGCGCCAGCAGCCAAGTTATCCGGGGTACGGGCAATCAGCCCCAGCATTTT.